This T cell receptor (beta chain) came from a study of graft-versus-host responses after intestinal transplantation (dated by TCRdb to the early 2020s). As for the study more broadly: The transplants that recipients got were multivisceral, liver-intestinal, or isolated intestinal. After intestinal transplantation, graft-versus-host and host-versus-graft alloreactive T cell clones in the graft, circulation and bone marrow were tracked using bulk TCR-beta CDR3 sequencing. Anti-thymocyte globulin induction was given to all recipients, followed by maintenance tacrolimus and steroids for two to three years. Alloreactive clones were identified by sequencing pre-transplant mixed lymphocyte reaction products and comparing them with unstimulated pre-transplant donor and recipient T cells. Donor T cell macrochimerism was defined as a peak of at least 4% donor T cells among recipient peripheral blood mononuclear cells. Samples from a few later patients were sequenced in-house on an Illumina MiSeq with MiXCR processing rather than by the commercial service. Of the 20 to 25 intestinal transplant recipients enrolled in the cohort, one of whom was a retransplant, a few patients without pretransplant specimens were excluded.

In the case of this clone: Its antigen has not been determined. One base away there is no much larger clone; base qualities are not given.

The sample's time point label is to be understood as: cells obtained before transplantation from donor or recipient. CD3+CD4+ and CD3+CD8+ populations were FACS-sorted from unstimulated pre-transplant donor and recipient cells taken from spleen or lymph nodes. For this chain, trimming is 7 bases at the V end and 5 bases at the J end, and the number of junction bases without a gene match is 6. The germline V gene provides CDR1 SGHNT and CDR2 YENEEA. The CDR3 has 13 amino acids, counting the end cysteine and phenylalanine. Only CDR3 DNA remains: 39 bases, in frame from the first base. The paper as a whole reports these results and caveats: The conclusions were limited by the relatively low number and heterogeneity of the intestinal transplant patients. GvH clones were detected in recipient bone marrow, and some of these GvH clones were observed earlier in ileal mucosa or blood, consistent with an intestinal mucosal origin. Patients with donor T cell macrochimerism had high GvH to HvG T cell clonal ratios in their allografts. Early after transplant, peak levels of circulating GvH clones were associated with declines in HvG clones.

The library was built by means of the immunoSEQ multiplex PCR assay. For most patients, genomic DNA was isolated with the Qiagen DNeasy Blood and Tissue Kit and sent frozen to Adaptive Biotechnologies for TCR sequencing. For most patients, high-throughput TCR-beta CDR3 sequencing of genomic DNA was performed by Adaptive Biotechnologies. Processing in the source paper ran as follows. Adaptive's ImmunoSEQ software supplied the TCR sequencing data for more than 15 patients, while MiXCR and VDJtools were used to process a few other patients. To correct CD4 versus CD8 sorting errors, sequences present in both subsets at a frequency ratio below 5:1 were removed. CDR3 nucleotide sequences shared by donor and recipient were removed because the origin of these sequences could not be assigned. To count as alloreactive, a clone needed at least 2-fold expansion over unstimulated cells and a minimum CFSE-low frequency of 0.002% (template counts) or 0.001% (read counts). Mappable clones were those detected in sequenced pre-transplant spleen, lymph node, or MLR CFSE-low populations of the donor or recipient. The cumulative frequency of alloreactive clones was calculated as a percentage of all sequences, weighted by copy number. TCRdb provides this immuneACCESS table in a form limited to in-frame rearrangements. Some clones are lacking; in checked studies, under half of them reflect an unresolved V gene, and why the rest are absent is not known. The V and J calls and clone size were taken over from that table, and D and trimming were inferred from the DNA. This sample gives around 100,000 clones in total; about 90% of them show up just once. The ten biggest clones cover over 0.75% of the sample.

The sequence links TRBV11-3 to TRBJ2-3, and 7 bases in between align with TRBD1. The source material was unstimulated CD4+ T cells sorted from spleen or lymph node cells, sampled before transplant. The clonotype was recovered from a human donor who was the organ donor for an intestinal transplant. CDR3 reads: CASKGAGIDTQYF. In nucleotides, the sequence is TGTGCCAGCAAGGGGGCCGGAATAGATACGCAGTATTTT.